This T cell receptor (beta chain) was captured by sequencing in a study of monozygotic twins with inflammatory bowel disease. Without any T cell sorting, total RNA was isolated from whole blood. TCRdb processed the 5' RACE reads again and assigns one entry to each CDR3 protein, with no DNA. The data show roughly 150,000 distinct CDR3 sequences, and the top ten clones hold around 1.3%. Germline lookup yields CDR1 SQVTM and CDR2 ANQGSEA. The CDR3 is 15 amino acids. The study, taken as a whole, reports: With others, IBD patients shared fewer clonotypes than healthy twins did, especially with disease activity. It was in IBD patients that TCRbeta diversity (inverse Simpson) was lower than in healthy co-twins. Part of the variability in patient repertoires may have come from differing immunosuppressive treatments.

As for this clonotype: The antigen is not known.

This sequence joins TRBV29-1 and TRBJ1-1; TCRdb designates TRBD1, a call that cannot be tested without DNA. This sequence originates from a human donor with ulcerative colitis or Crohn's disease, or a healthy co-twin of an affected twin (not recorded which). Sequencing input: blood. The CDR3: CSVESRTGWNTEAFF.